These 30 T cell receptor beta chains were all obtained from the same sample, sequenced in a study of blood T cell repertoires in COVID-19. Profiled with immunoSEQ multiplex PCR; TCRdb holds only in-frame clones, not every one. Among nearly 95,000 clones, around nine tenths were seen once, and the ten largest hold around 4.5%. The specimen was peripheral blood. These receptors were obtained from a woman aged 80 or over with acute or convalescent COVID-19.

V usage is TRBV27 and J usage is TRBJ2-1, with 15 bases identical to TRBD2. The CDR3 length is 19 residues. Germline V gene sequence: CDR1 MNHEY, CDR2 SMNVEV (reference sequence). J was trimmed by 3 bases and V by 2 bases; bases with no gene match: 8. This CDR3 reads CASSLTRTSGGALYNEQFF. In DNA, the CDR3 is TGTGCCAGCAGTTTAACTAGGACTAGCGGGGGGGCCCTCTACAATGAGCAGTTCTTC.

This rearrangement joins TRBV15 to TRBJ2-1, with D unresolved. Germline assignment: CDR1 LNHNV and CDR2 YYDKDF (reference sequence). Trimming pared 5 bases from V and 1 base from J, leaving 12 bases between. The CDR3 is 15 residues long. CDR3 sequence (DNA): TGTGCCACCAGCTCTCCCCCGAGATCCTACAATGAGCAGTTCTTC. Amino acids: CATSSPPRSYNEQFF.

This clone has only a few counts. V usage is TRBV13 and J usage is TRBJ1-1; TRBD1 aligns across 7 bases. Germline V lookup: CDR1 PRHDT, CDR2 FYEKMQ (reference sequence). V lost 1 base, J lost 4 bases, and 9 bases stayed unmatched. The CDR3 consists of 16 residues. Here the CDR3 DNA reads TGTGCCAGCAGCTTAGATTTGACAGGGTCGGGCACTGAAGCTTTCTTT. Translation gives CASSLDLTGSGTEAFF.

The V gene is TRBV30, the J gene TRBJ1-5, with D perhaps matching TRBD1 (5 bases). V lost 3 bases and J 2 bases, leaving 11 bases between the germline ends. This CDR3 is built from 14 residues. Germline V gives CDR1 GTSNPN, CDR2 SVGIG (reference sequence). CDR3 protein: CAWRGPQGNQPQHF. In DNA form, the CDR3 reads TGTGCCTGGAGGGGCCCACAGGGCAATCAGCCCCAGCATTTT.

The CDR3 loop reads CASSLRDSGGEAFF. The CDR3 DNA reads as TGTGCCAGCAGCTTACGGGACAGCGGTGGGGAAGCTTTCTTT. The rearrangement links TRBV7-8 to TRBJ1-1, with 7 positions matching TRBD1. The length of the CDR3 is 14 residues. With 2 bases clipped from V and 8 bases from J, the junction kept 8 bases outside the gene matches. The germline CDR1 and CDR2 sequences are SGHVS and FQNEAQ.

The genes are TRBV7-2 and TRBJ2-3; maybe TRBD2 (6 bases). V was cut by 5 bases and J by 3 bases, with 12 bases left in between. Looked up from germline, CDR1 is SGHTA and CDR2 is FQGNSA. There are 14 residues in the CDR3. CDR3 nucleotide sequence: TGTGCCAGCAGCGGACTATCCAGTACAGATACGCAGTATTTT. The encoded protein is CASSGLSSTDTQYF.

This chain connects TRBV25-1 to TRBJ1-1; TRBD1 agrees at 9 bases. Germline values: CDR1 MGHDK, CDR2 SYGVNS. The CDR3 spans 13 residues. Trimming took 7 bases from V and 5 from J; bases not matched to a gene: 5. The CDR3 reads CASTGQGRTEAFF. The DNA of the CDR3 is TGTGCCAGCACGGGACAGGGAAGGACTGAAGCTTTCTTT.

The sample holds one count of this clone. The V gene is TRBV10-3, the J gene TRBJ1-1; the match to TRBD1 covers 11 bases. The V gene end was trimmed by 5 bases and the J gene end by 3 bases; junction bases not matched to a gene: 5. Per the germline V gene, CDR1 is ENHRY and CDR2 is SYGVKD. There are 15 residues in the CDR3. CDR3 coding DNA: TGTGCCATCAGTTCCGGACAGGGGGCAGACACTGAAGCTTTCTTT. Protein product: CAISSGQGADTEAFF.

V and J are TRBV6-1 and TRBJ2-5; TRBD1 might be the D (6 bases). The CDR3 totals 14 residues. The V end was cut by 6 bases, the J end by 0 bases, with 11 bases between. CDR1 is MNHNS and CDR2 is SASEGT in the germline V gene. The CDR3 is CASRRTAYQETQYF. CDR3 DNA: TGTGCCAGCAGAAGGACAGCGTACCAAGAGACCCAGTACTTC.

V is TRBV21-1 and J is TRBJ1-6. TRBV21-1 is shown as a pseudogene. This CDR3 has 17 residues. The CDR3 sequence is CASSMIRSSSYNSPLHF. CDR3 DNA sequence: TGTGCCAGCAGCATGATCCGGAGTAGCTCCTATAATTCACCCCTCCACTTT.

The chain uses TRBV5-5 and TRBJ1-3; 7 bases agree with TRBD1. This CDR3 comprises 16 residues. Germline assignment: CDR1 SGHKS and CDR2 YYEKEE (reference sequence). The trim removed 4 bases at V and 2 bases at J, leaving 9 bases unmatched. For the CDR3, the DNA is TGTGCCAGCAGCCGAACTGGACAGGTGGCTGGAAACACCATATATTTT. Its protein product is CASSRTGQVAGNTIYF.

V gene TRBV28 combines with J gene TRBJ1-1, with 9 positions matching TRBD1. From germline, CDR1 is MDHEN and CDR2 SYDVKM. This CDR3 contains 15 residues. Losses at the gene ends were 6 bases for V and 10 bases for J; bases not matched to a gene: 15. The CDR3 DNA reads as TGTGCCAGCAGCCCGCACGGGACAGGGTTTAAAGGAGCTTTCTTT. Its translation: CASSPHGTGFKGAFF. Variable domain in full (rest from reference TRBV28 and TRBJ1-1): DVKVTQSSRYLVKRTGEKVFLECVQDMDHENMFWYRQDPGLGLRLIYFSYDVKMKEKGDIPEGYSVSREKKERFSLILESASTNQTSMYLCASSPHGTGFKGAFFGQGTRLTVV.

V gene TRBV19 combines with J gene TRBJ1-4; D perhaps matches TRBD1 (6 bases). Germline V lookup: CDR1 LNHDA, CDR2 SQIVND (reference sequence). The CDR3 has 16 residues. V was clipped by 3 bases and J by 1 base, with 12 bases between them. CDR3 nucleotides: TGTGCCAGTAGTATGTCAGGGGCCCGAACTAATGAAAAACTGTTTTTT. Its translation: CASSMSGARTNEKLFF.

The J gene is TRBJ1-6, the V gene TRBV9, with D perhaps matching TRBD1 (5 bases). The ends were cut back, 0 bases at V and 6 bases at J, with 10 bases in the middle. The CDR3 runs 15 residues. The germline V gene has CDR1 SGDLS and CDR2 YYNGEE. The CDR3 DNA reads as TGTGCCAGCAGCGTAGGACAGATCGCTAATTCACCCCTCCACTTT. Its protein product is CASSVGQIANSPLHF.

DNA of the CDR3: TGTGCCAGCAGCTTCGGGACAGGGTTCGGGGAGACCCAGTACTTC. It codes for CASSFGTGFGETQYF. The chain employs TRBV5-4 and TRBJ2-5; 9 nucleotides match TRBD1. This CDR3 has 15 amino acids. Germline V CDR1 and CDR2: SGHNT, YYREEE (reference sequence). V lost 2 bases, J lost 5 bases, and 7 bases stayed unmatched.

The chain employs TRBV7-8 and TRBJ1-5; D perhaps matches TRBD1 (5 bases). CDR1 is SGHVS, CDR2 FQNEAQ, per germline. Trimming pared 5 bases from V and 1 base from J, leaving 6 bases between. The CDR3 runs 13 residues. The CDR3 DNA follows: TGTGCCAGCAGCCGACAGAGCAATCAGCCCCAGCATTTT. Amino acid sequence: CASSRQSNQPQHF. The whole variable domain, filled in from reference TRBV7-8 and TRBJ1-5, reads GAGVSQSPRYKVAKRGQDVALRCDPISGHVSLFWYQQALGQGPEFLTYFQNEAQLDKSGLPSDRFFAERPEGSVSTLKIQRTQQEDSAVYLCASSRQSNQPQHFGDGTRLSIL.

This rearrangement joins TRBV25-1 to TRBJ2-3; TRBD1 matches at 9 bases. The germline V gene encodes CDR1 MGHDK and CDR2 SYGVNS. Trimming removed 3 bases from V and 5 bases from J; junction bases left unmatched: 6. The CDR3 runs to 15 residues. DNA for the CDR3: TGTGCCAGCAGTGAGAGGACAGGGGTGGTAGATACGCAGTATTTT. It specifies CASSERTGVVDTQYF.

The V gene is TRBV28, the J gene TRBJ1-6; unclear D gene. CDR1 and CDR2 from the germline V gene are MDHEN and SYDVKM. The CDR3 loop spans 20 amino acids. V lost 2 bases, J lost 0 bases, and 20 bases lay in between. CDR3 amino acids: CASSLTSSRTLGSYNSPLHF. DNA for the CDR3: TGTGCCAGCAGTTTAACATCTTCCAGGACTTTGGGCTCCTATAATTCACCCCTCCACTTT.

V usage is TRBV6-2 or TRBV6-3 and J usage is TRBJ2-1; D may be TRBD2 (5 bases). The V gene lost 4 bases and the J gene lost 6 bases, with 10 bases spanning the gap. The germline V gene encodes CDR1 MNHEY and CDR2 SVGEGT. The CDR3 consists of 13 residues. CDR3 residues: CASSLRRTNEQFF. The CDR3 nucleotides read TGTGCCAGCAGTTTGCGGAGGACCAATGAGCAGTTCTTC.

V is TRBV12-3 or TRBV12-4 and J is TRBJ1-6, with D maybe TRBD1 (5 bases). The CDR3 totals 13 residues. Trimming removed 7 bases from V and 9 bases from J, with 13 bases in between. The CDR3 reads CASKGQGTSPLHF. The CDR3 DNA sequence: TGTGCCAGCAAGGGTCAGGGTACTTCACCCCTCCACTTT.

This clone was observed a handful of times. The rearrangement joins TRBV21-1 to TRBJ1-2; whether TRBD1, the table's D call, matches the DNA was not checked. TRBV21-1 is described as a pseudogene. The CDR3 totals 15 residues. The CDR3 DNA reads TGTGCCAGCAGCCCTGGGGGCAGGGGTGACTATGGCTACACCTTC. Its translation is CASSPGGRGDYGYTF.

This clone was counted only a few times. The V and J genes are TRBV15 and TRBJ2-7; weak D call: TRBD2 (7 bases). V was shortened by 5 bases and J by 6 bases, with 11 bases between the two germline ends. This CDR3 region has 12 residues. Per germline, CDR1 LNHNV and CDR2 YYDKDF (reference sequence). This CDR3 is CATSPRGGEQYF. For the CDR3, the DNA is TGTGCCACCAGCCCGAGGGGGGGCGAGCAGTACTTC.

The genes are TRBV9 and TRBJ2-3, with 7 bases fitting TRBD1. Germline V gene data show CDR1 as SGDLS and CDR2 as YYNGEE. The CDR3 is made up of 15 amino acids. The V segment lost 4 bases and the J segment 2 bases; nucleotides outside the gene matches: 7. The CDR3 sequence is CASSSRGGFTDTQYF. In DNA, the CDR3 is TGTGCCAGCAGCTCGAGAGGGGGCTTCACAGATACGCAGTATTTT.

This clone was counted between two and nine times. The same CDR3 is also encoded by other DNA sequences in this sample. The chain joins TRBV10-3 to TRBJ1-5; no reliable D call. CDR3 length: 13 residues. Germline values: CDR1 ENHRY, CDR2 SYGVKD. V was pared by 0 bases and J by 4 bases, with 4 bases between. The CDR3 is CAISESRNQPQHF. The CDR3 region has the DNA TGTGCCATCAGTGAGTCACGGAATCAGCCCCAGCATTTT.

V gene TRBV7-8 combines with J gene TRBJ2-2; tentatively, D is TRBD2 (5 bases). Germline lookup yields CDR1 SGHVS and CDR2 FQNEAQ. V lost 1 base, J lost 4 bases, and 7 bases lay in between. The CDR3 has 14 residues. The CDR3 reads CASSLGSGTGELFF. The CDR3 coding sequence is TGTGCCAGCAGCTTAGGAAGCGGCACCGGGGAGCTGTTTTTT.

V is TRBV3-1 (or the pseudogene TRBV3-2) and J is TRBJ1-3; tentative D call: TRBD1 (5 bases). The V end was cut by 1 base, the J end by 2 bases, with 9 bases between. The length of the CDR3 is 15 residues. The germline CDR1 and CDR2 sequences are LGHDT and YNNKEL (reference sequence). The CDR3 nucleotides are TGTGCCAGCAGCCAAGTAGGGGAACCTGGAAACACCATATATTTT. As protein: CASSQVGEPGNTIYF.

This chain uses TRBV6-5 with TRBJ2-7; D gene uncertain. V dropped 6 bases and J dropped 5 bases, with 14 bases sitting between them. This CDR3 is built from 13 residues. From germline, CDR1 is MNHEY and CDR2 SVGAGI. CDR3 coding DNA: TGTGCCAGCAGCCCACCTAGTCCCAACGAGCAGTACTTC. Translation: CASSPPSPNEQYF.

The chain couples TRBV19 to TRBJ1-4; 7 bases are a match to TRBD1. This CDR3 contains 16 residues. V was clipped by 4 bases and J by 3 bases; unmatched bases: 8. Germline V gives CDR1 LNHDA, CDR2 SQIVND (reference sequence). CDR3 bases: TGTGCCAGTAGTACTCAGACAGGGTTTGCTAATGAAAAACTGTTTTTT. As protein: CASSTQTGFANEKLFF.

V gene TRBV28 combines with J gene TRBJ2-3, with D possibly being TRBD2 (5 bases). The ends were cut back, 5 bases at V and 0 bases at J, with 12 bases in the middle. The CDR3 is 15 amino acids. Germline lookup yields CDR1 MDHEN and CDR2 SYDVKM. For the CDR3, the DNA is TGTGCCAGCAGTGCCCCACGGACTAGCACAGATACGCAGTATTTT. As protein: CASSAPRTSTDTQYF.

The chain couples TRBV11-3 to TRBJ2-5, with 7 bases that match TRBD2. This CDR3 is built from 14 residues. Germline CDR1 reads SGHNT; CDR2 reads YENEEA. With V trimmed by 5 bases and J by 2 bases, 5 bases remained unmatched. The CDR3 nucleotides read TGTGCCAGCAGCCGCGGGGGAGGACAAGAGACCCAGTACTTC. Protein product: CASSRGGGQETQYF.